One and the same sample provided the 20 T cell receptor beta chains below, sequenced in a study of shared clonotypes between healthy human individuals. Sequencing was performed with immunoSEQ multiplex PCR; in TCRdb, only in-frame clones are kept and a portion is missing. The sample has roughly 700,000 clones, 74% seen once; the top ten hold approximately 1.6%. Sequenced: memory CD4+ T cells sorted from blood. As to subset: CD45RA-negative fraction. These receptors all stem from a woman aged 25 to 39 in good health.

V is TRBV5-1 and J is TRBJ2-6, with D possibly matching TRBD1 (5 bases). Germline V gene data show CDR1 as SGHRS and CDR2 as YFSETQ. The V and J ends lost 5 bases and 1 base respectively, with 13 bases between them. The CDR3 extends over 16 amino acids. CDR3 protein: CASSPPQGSGANVLTF. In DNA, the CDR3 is TGCGCCAGCAGTCCGCCCCAGGGATCTGGGGCCAACGTCCTGACTTTC.

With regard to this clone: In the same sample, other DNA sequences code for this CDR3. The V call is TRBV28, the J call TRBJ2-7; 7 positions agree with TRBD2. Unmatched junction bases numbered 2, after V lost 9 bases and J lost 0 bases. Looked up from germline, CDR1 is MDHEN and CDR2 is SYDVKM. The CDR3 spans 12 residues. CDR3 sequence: CASRDYSYEQYF. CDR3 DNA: TGTGCCAGTCGGGACTACTCCTACGAGCAGTACTTC.

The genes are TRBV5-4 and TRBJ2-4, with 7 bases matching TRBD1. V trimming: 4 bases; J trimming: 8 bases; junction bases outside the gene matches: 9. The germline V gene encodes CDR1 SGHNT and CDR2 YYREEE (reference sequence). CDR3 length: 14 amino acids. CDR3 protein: CASSPRQGGDIQYF. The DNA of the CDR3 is TGTGCCAGCAGCCCAAGACAGGGTGGGGACATTCAGTACTTC.

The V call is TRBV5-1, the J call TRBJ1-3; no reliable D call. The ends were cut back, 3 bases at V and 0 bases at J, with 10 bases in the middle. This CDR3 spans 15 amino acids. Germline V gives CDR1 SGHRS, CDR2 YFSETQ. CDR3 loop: CASSSTTGSGNTIYF. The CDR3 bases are TGCGCCAGCAGCTCGACGACGGGCTCTGGAAACACCATATATTTT.

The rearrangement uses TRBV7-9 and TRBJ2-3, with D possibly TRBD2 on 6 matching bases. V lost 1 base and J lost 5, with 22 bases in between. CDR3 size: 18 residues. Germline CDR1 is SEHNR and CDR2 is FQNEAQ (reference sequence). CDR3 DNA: TGTGCCAGCAGCTTAGTCCGGGAGACCCTCCTTTTTGTAGATACGCAGTATTTT. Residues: CASSLVRETLLFVDTQYF.

CDR3 in amino acids: CASTLPPTYEQYF. For the CDR3, the DNA is TGTGCCAGCACCCTGCCCCCCACCTACGAGCAGTACTTC. This chain connects TRBV2 to TRBJ2-7, with unresolved D. This CDR3 contains 13 residues. Germline lookup yields CDR1 SNHLY and CDR2 FYNNEI. The V end lost 7 bases, the J end lost 2 bases, and 12 bases lay between the germline ends.

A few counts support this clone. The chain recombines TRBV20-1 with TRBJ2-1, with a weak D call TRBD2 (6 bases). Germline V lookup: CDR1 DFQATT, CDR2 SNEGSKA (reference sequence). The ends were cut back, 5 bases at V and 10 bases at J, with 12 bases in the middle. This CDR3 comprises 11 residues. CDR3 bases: TGCAGTGCTCGACTAGTTTTGGAGCAGTTCTTC. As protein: CSARLVLEQFF.

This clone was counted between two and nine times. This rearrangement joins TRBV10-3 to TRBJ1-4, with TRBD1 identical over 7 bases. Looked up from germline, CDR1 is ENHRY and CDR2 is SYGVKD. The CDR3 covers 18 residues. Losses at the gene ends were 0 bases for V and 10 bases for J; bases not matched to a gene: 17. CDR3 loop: CAISESQTPTGKLVKLFF. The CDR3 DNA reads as TGTGCCATCAGTGAGTCTCAAACCCCGACAGGGAAACTAGTAAAACTGTTTTTT.

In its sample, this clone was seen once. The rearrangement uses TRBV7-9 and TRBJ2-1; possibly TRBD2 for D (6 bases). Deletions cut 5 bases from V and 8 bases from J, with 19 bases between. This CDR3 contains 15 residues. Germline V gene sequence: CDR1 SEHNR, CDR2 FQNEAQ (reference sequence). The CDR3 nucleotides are TGTGCCAGCAGCCGGGACGCCCGCGGGGCGGATGAGCAGTTCTTC. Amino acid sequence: CASSRDARGADEQFF.

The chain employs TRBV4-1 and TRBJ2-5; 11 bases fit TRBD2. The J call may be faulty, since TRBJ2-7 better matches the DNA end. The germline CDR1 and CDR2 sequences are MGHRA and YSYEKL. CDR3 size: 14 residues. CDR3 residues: CASSLRLAGYEQYF. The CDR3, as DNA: TGCGCCAGCAGCCTTCGACTAGCGGGGTACGAGCAGTACTTC.

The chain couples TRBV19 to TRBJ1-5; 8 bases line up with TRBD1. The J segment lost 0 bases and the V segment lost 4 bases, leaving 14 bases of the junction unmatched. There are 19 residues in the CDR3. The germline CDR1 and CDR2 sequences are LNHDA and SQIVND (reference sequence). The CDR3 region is CASSTTQGGTTYSNQPQHF. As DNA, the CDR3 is TGTGCCAGTAGTACCACACAGGGGGGAACTACTTATAGCAATCAGCCCCAGCATTTT. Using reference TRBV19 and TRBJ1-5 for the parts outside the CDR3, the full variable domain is DGGITQSPKYLFRKEGQNVTLSCEQNLNHDAMYWYRQDPGQGLRLIYYSQIVNDFQKGDIAEGYSVSREKKESFPLTVTSAQKNPTAFYLCASSTTQGGTTYSNQPQHFGDGTRLSIL.

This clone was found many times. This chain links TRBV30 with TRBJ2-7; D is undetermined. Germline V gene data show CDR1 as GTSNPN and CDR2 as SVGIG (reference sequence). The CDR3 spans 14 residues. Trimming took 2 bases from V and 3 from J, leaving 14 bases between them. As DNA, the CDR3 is TGTGCCTGGAGTACCGGAAATAAGAACTACGAGCAGTACTTC. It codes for CAWSTGNKNYEQYF.

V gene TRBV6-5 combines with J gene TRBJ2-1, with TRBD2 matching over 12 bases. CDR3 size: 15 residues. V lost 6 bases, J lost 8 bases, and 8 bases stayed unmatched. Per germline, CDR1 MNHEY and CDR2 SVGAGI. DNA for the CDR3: TGTGCCAGCAGCCCCATGCTAGCGGGAGGGTATGAGCAGTTCTTC. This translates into CASSPMLAGGYEQFF.

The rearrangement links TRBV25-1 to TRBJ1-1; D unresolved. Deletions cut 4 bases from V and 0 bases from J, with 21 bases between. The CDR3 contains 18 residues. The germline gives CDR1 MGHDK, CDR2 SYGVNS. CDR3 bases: TGTGCCAGCAGTGTGCCCTATTCACCGGGGAGTATGAACACTGAAGCTTTCTTT. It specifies CASSVPYSPGSMNTEAFF. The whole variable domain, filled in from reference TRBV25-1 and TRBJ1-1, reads EADIYQTPRYLVIGTGKKITLECSQTMGHDKMYWYQQDPGMELHLIHYSYGVNSTEKGDLSSESTVSRIRTEHFPLTLESARPSHTSQYLCASSVPYSPGSMNTEAFFGQGTRLTVV.

CDR3 loop: CAAGLRSYEQYF. The CDR3 nucleotides read TGTGCGGCGGGACTAAGGAGCTACGAGCAGTACTTC. J is TRBJ2-7 and V is TRBV27; 7 positions match TRBD2. Germline CDR1 reads MNHEY; CDR2 reads SMNVEV (reference sequence). This CDR3 is 12 amino acids long.

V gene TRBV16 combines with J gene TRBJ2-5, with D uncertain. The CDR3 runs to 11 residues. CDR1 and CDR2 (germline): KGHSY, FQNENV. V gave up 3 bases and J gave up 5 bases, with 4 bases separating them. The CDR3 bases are TGTGCCAGCAGCCAGGGGGAGACCCAGTACTTC. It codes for CASSQGETQYF.

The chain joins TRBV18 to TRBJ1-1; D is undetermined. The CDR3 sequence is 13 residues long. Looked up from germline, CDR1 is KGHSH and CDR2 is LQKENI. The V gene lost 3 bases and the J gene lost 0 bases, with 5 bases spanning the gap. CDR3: CASSPAMNTEAFF. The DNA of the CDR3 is TGTGCCAGCTCACCCGCGATGAACACTGAAGCTTTCTTT.

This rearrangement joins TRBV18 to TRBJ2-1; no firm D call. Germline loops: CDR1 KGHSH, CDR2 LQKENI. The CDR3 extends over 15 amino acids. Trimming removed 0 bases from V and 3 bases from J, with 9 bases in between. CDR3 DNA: TGTGCCAGCTCACCACCAGCTGGTGACTACAATGAGCAGTTCTTC. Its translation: CASSPPAGDYNEQFF.

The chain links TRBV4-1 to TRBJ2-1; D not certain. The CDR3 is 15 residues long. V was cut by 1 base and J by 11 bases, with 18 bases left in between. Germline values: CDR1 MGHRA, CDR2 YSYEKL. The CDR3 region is CASSQGSQAAGKQFF. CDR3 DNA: TGCGCCAGCAGCCAAGGCTCCCAGGCGGCTGGAAAGCAGTTCTTC.

CDR3: CASSPLPRTGYQETQYF. The CDR3 DNA sequence: TGTGCCAGCAGTCCGCTGCCTCGGACAGGATACCAAGAGACCCAGTACTTC. This rearrangement joins TRBV28 to TRBJ2-5; 7 bases align to TRBD1. Germline trimming cut 5 bases from V and 0 bases from J; bases unmatched to any gene: 12. The CDR3 is 17 amino acids. Germline V gene sequence: CDR1 MDHEN, CDR2 SYDVKM.